These 24 T cell receptor beta chains were sequenced from one sample in a study of shared clonotypes between healthy human individuals. Clones were sequenced by immunoSEQ multiplex PCR, and TCRdb holds only the in-frame ones, with some missing. The sample shows millions of clones, 90% to 95% of them seen only once. The sample was naive CD4+ T cells sorted from blood. Subset: CD45RA+ positively selected. These receptors came from a man younger than 35 in good health.

This clone has just one count. The rearrangement joins TRBV5-6 to TRBJ1-3; 12 bases fit TRBD1. Germline V gives CDR1 SGHDT, CDR2 YYEEEE. CDR3 size: 16 residues. Losses at the gene ends were 3 bases for V and 0 bases for J; bases not matched to a gene: 1. The DNA of the CDR3 is TGTGCCAGCAGCTGGGGACAGGGGGCCTCTGGAAACACCATATATTTT. Encoded protein: CASSWGQGASGNTIYF.

The chain is built from TRBV5-1 and TRBJ1-2, with D possibly matching TRBD1 (6 bases). V lost 4 bases to trimming and J lost 3 bases, with 19 bases between them. The V gene's germline CDR1 is SGHRS and CDR2 YFSETQ. This CDR3 is built from 16 residues. CDR3 protein: CASSERGVPTYYGYTF. The DNA for the CDR3 is TGCGCCAGCAGCGAGAGGGGGGTCCCGACCTACTATGGCTACACCTTC. Supplemented by reference TRBV5-1 and TRBJ1-2, the full variable domain reads KAGVTQTPRYLIKTRGQQVTLSCSPISGHRSVSWYQQTPGQGLQFLFEYFSETQRNKGNFPGRFSGRQFSNSRSEMNVSTLELGDSALYLCASSERGVPTYYGYTFGSGTRLTVV.

The rearrangement joins TRBV30 to TRBJ2-4; 14 positions match TRBD2. This CDR3 is 17 amino acids long. CDR1 GTSNPN and CDR2 SVGIG come from the germline V gene (reference sequence). V gave up 1 base and J gave up 5 bases; unmatched junction bases: 7. CDR3 sequence: CAWSASRTSGRQNIQYF. The CDR3 region has the DNA TGTGCCTGGAGTGCTAGCCGGACTAGCGGGAGGCAAAACATTCAGTACTTC.

V and J are TRBV6-5 and TRBJ2-5; no definite D call. The J call may not be correct, given that the DNA end is closer to TRBJ2-7. This CDR3 has 14 residues. The germline V gene encodes CDR1 MNHEY and CDR2 SVGAGI. CDR3 nucleotides: TGTGCCAGCAGCCGAGACACCGCTTCCTACGAGCAGTACTTC. Its translation: CASSRDTASYEQYF.

The V call is TRBV6-1, the J call TRBJ2-7; D remains ambiguous. This CDR3 has 13 residues. Germline lookup yields CDR1 MNHNS and CDR2 SASEGT. V was trimmed by 6 bases and J by 1 base, leaving 10 bases between them. The CDR3 DNA reads as TGTGCCAGCAGAAGTTGGCAATCCTACGAGCAGTACTTC. It yields the protein CASRSWQSYEQYF.

This clone was observed a handful of times. CDR3 bases: TGTGCCTGGATCCCCCAGGGGGGGAACTATGGCTACACCTTC. Translation gives CAWIPQGGNYGYTF. The rearrangement uses TRBV30 and TRBJ1-2, with 7 bases lining up with TRBD1. Germline CDR1 GTSNPN, CDR2 SVGIG (reference sequence). Unmatched junction bases numbered 7, after V lost 4 bases and J lost 2 bases. The CDR3 is 14 residues long. Filled out from reference TRBV30 and TRBJ1-2, the complete variable domain reads SQTIHQWPATLVQPVGSPLSLECTVEGTSNPNLYWYRQAAGRGLQLLFYSVGIGQISSEVPQNLSASRPQDRQFILSSKKLLLSDSGFYLCAWIPQGGNYGYTFGSGTRLTVV.

The rearrangement uses TRBV5-1 and TRBJ2-1, with D perhaps matching TRBD1 or TRBD2 (5 bases each). Germline CDR1 SGHRS, CDR2 YFSETQ. The CDR3 has 14 amino acids. Trimming removed 5 bases at V and 8 bases at J, with 17 bases between. The CDR3 protein is CASRIGTDFDEQFF. As DNA, the CDR3 is TGCGCCAGCAGGATTGGGACCGATTTCGATGAGCAGTTCTTC. The full variable domain, in which reference TRBV5-1 and TRBJ2-1 provide the parts outside the CDR3, is KAGVTQTPRYLIKTRGQQVTLSCSPISGHRSVSWYQQTPGQGLQFLFEYFSETQRNKGNFPGRFSGRQFSNSRSEMNVSTLELGDSALYLCASRIGTDFDEQFFGPGTRLTVL.

As regards this clone: The sample contains more than one DNA sequence encoding this CDR3. The gene calls are TRBV5-8 and TRBJ2-3; 7 bases are a match to TRBD1. The junction had 3 bases not matched to a gene; V was cut back by 3 bases and J by 2 bases. The germline V gene encodes CDR1 SGHTS and CDR2 YDEGEE. The CDR3 is made up of 14 amino acids. CDR3 amino acids: CASSSTGYTDTQYF. The CDR3 DNA reads as TGTGCCAGCAGCTCGACAGGGTACACAGATACGCAGTATTTT.

Turning to this clone: Other DNA variants within this sample encode the same CDR3. The chain couples TRBV6-6 to TRBJ1-2; D uncertain. The germline V gene has CDR1 MNHNY and CDR2 SVGAGI (reference sequence). With 6 bases removed from V and 3 bases from J, the gap between germline ends came to 5 bases. The CDR3 spans 11 residues. The CDR3 DNA reads TGTGCCAGCAGACGGGACTATGGCTACACCTTC. Translating it yields CASRRDYGYTF.

Points on this clone: The same CDR3 also results from other DNA sequences found in this sample. The chain has TRBV18 and TRBJ1-6; TRBD1 agrees at 7 bases. The germline gives CDR1 KGHSH, CDR2 LQKENI. This CDR3 is built from 16 residues. Trimming took 3 bases from V and 0 from J; bases not matched to a gene: 2. The CDR3 protein is CASSPDRSSYNSPLHF. The CDR3 region has the DNA TGTGCCAGCTCACCGGACAGGAGCTCCTATAATTCACCCCTCCACTTT. Drawing the rest from reference TRBV18 and TRBJ1-6, the complete variable domain is NAGVMQNPRHLVRRRGQEARLRCSPMKGHSHVYWYRQLPEEGLKFMVYLQKENIIDESGMPKERFSAEFPKEGPSILRIQQVVRGDSAAYFCASSPDRSSYNSPLHFGNGTRLTVT.

The table lists this clone with a count of one. This sequence joins TRBV6-1 and TRBJ2-7; D gene ambiguous. Germline V CDR1 and CDR2: MNHNS, SASEGT. The length of the CDR3 is 12 residues. Trimming cost V 6 bases and J 13 bases, with 19 bases left between them. CDR3 protein: CASSSDGLSCYF. The CDR3 DNA reads as TGTGCCAGCAGCTCGGACGGCCTAAGTTGTTACTTC.

V and J are TRBV4-1 and TRBJ2-1; 7 nucleotides line up with TRBD1. Trimming removed 6 bases from V and 2 bases from J; junction bases left unmatched: 10. The length of the CDR3 is 16 residues. Germline CDR1 is MGHRA and CDR2 is YSYEKL. CDR3 nucleotide sequence: TGCGCCAGCAGTTACGACAGGGCCCCAGCCTACAATGAGCAGTTCTTC. It is translated as CASSYDRAPAYNEQFF.

J is TRBJ1-2 and V is TRBV28, with a possible D match to TRBD1 (6 bases). The germline V gene has CDR1 MDHEN and CDR2 SYDVKM. Trimming left V 4 bases short and J 4 bases short, with 16 bases between. This CDR3 has 15 residues. The CDR3 spells CASSSSPGQFYGYTF. The CDR3 bases are TGTGCCAGCAGTTCTTCCCCCGGACAGTTCTATGGCTACACCTTC.

The V gene is TRBV30, the J gene TRBJ2-7; 11 bases fit TRBD2. CDR1 is GTSNPN, CDR2 SVGIG, per germline (reference sequence). V was clipped by 1 base and J by 6 bases; unmatched bases: 8. The CDR3 spans 15 residues. The CDR3 DNA reads TGTGCCTGGAGTGCTCGACTAGCGGGGACTAGCGAGCAGTACTTC. It codes for CAWSARLAGTSEQYF.

Comment on this clone: The sample has other DNA sequences that encode this CDR3 too. This chain links TRBV5-1 with TRBJ2-1, with a weak D call TRBD1 (6 bases). The CDR3 consists of 13 residues. Germline V CDR1 and CDR2: SGHRS, YFSETQ. Trimming took off 2 bases at V and 4 bases at J, with 7 bases between the two ends. The CDR3 protein is CASSFGQYNEQFF. DNA of the CDR3: TGCGCCAGCAGCTTCGGACAGTACAATGAGCAGTTCTTC.

The rearrangement uses TRBV10-1 and TRBJ1-1; D remains ambiguous. Germline CDR1 is WNHNN and CDR2 is SYGVQD (reference sequence). The CDR3 runs to 14 residues. Trimming took 0 bases from V and 6 from J, leaving 11 bases between them. CDR3 nucleotide sequence: TGCGCCAGCAGTGAGTCGACGGGGAGATCTGAAGCTTTCTTT. This gives the protein CASSESTGRSEAFF.

The CDR3 nucleotides are TGTGCCAGCAGCCCACGGCAAGAGACCCAGTACTTC. Translating it yields CASSPRQETQYF. The chain has TRBV11-2 and TRBJ2-5, with D uncertain. The V gene lost 5 bases and the J gene lost 2 bases, with 6 bases spanning the gap. The CDR3 contains 12 residues. From germline, CDR1 is SGHAT and CDR2 FQNNGV.

The V and J genes are TRBV4-2 and TRBJ2-7; 11 bases are a match to TRBD2. In germline, CDR1 is LGHNA, CDR2 YNFKEQ. The CDR3 sequence is 16 residues long. The J segment lost 1 base and the V segment lost 2 bases, leaving 4 bases of the junction unmatched. CDR3 in amino acids: CASSQRASGGSYEQYF. CDR3 nucleotides: TGTGCCAGCAGCCAAAGGGCTAGCGGGGGGTCCTACGAGCAGTACTTC.

V gene TRBV27 combines with J gene TRBJ2-2, with D maybe TRBD2 (6 bases). Germline V CDR1 and CDR2: MNHEY, SMNVEV (reference sequence). Trimming took off 4 bases at V and 7 bases at J, with 13 bases between the two ends. The CDR3 has 14 amino acids. CDR3 loop: CASSSRDFSGELFF. CDR3 bases: TGTGCCAGCAGTTCCCGGGACTTTAGCGGGGAGCTGTTTTTT.

The chain joins TRBV2 to TRBJ1-6; 8 nucleotides agree with TRBD1. The CDR3 has 16 amino acids. With 4 bases clipped from V and 5 bases from J, the junction kept 7 bases outside the gene matches. The germline V gene has CDR1 SNHLY and CDR2 FYNNEI. For the CDR3, the DNA is TGTGCCAGCAGTGGTCAGGGGGCGGGGAATAATTCACCCCTCCACTTT. The encoded protein is CASSGQGAGNNSPLHF.

CDR3: CASSQPGGRAFF. The CDR3 DNA is TGTGCCAGCAGCCAACCAGGGGGTAGGGCTTTCTTT. The chain couples TRBV7-6 to TRBJ1-1, with 7 bases fitting TRBD1. The CDR3 has 12 residues. V was pared by 5 bases and J by 11 bases, with 8 bases of the junction left unmatched. From germline, CDR1 is SGHVS and CDR2 FNYEAQ. The whole variable domain, remainder taken from reference TRBV7-6 and TRBJ1-1, is GAGVSQSPRYKVTKRGQDVALRCDPISGHVSLYWYRQALGQGPEFLTYFNYEAQQDKSGLPNDRFSAERPEGSISTLTIQRTEQRDSAMYRCASSQPGGRAFFGQGTRLTVV.

The chain couples TRBV29-1 to TRBJ1-2, with D possibly matching TRBD1 (5 bases). The CDR3 spans 14 residues. Germline loops: CDR1 SQVTM, CDR2 ANQGSEA. Between the trimmed V and J ends, which lost 3 bases and 0 bases, there was a span of 11 bases. The CDR3 DNA reads TGCAGCGTTGAGAATAGAGGGGCTAACTATGGCTACACCTTC. This sequence encodes CSVENRGANYGYTF. The entire variable domain, with the rest obtained from reference TRBV29-1 and TRBJ1-2, is as follows: SAVISQKPSRDICQRGTSLTIQCQVDSQVTMMFWYRQQPGQSLTLIATANQGSEATYESGFVIDKFPISRPNLTFSTLTVSNMSPEDSSIYLCSVENRGANYGYTFGSGTRLTVV.

The chain carries TRBV10-2 and TRBJ2-7; D gene ambiguous. Trimming took 4 bases from V and 0 from J, leaving 10 bases between them. Per the germline V gene, CDR1 is WSHSY and CDR2 is SAAADI. This CDR3 has 14 amino acids. Here the CDR3 reads CASSVGDSSYEQYF. The CDR3 DNA is TGCGCCAGCAGTGTGGGTGACTCCTCCTACGAGCAGTACTTC.

The chain recombines TRBV14 with TRBJ2-6, with 7 bases aligning to TRBD1. Germline values: CDR1 SGHDN, CDR2 FVKESK. V lost 3 bases, J lost 2 bases, and 7 bases stayed unmatched. There are 17 residues in the CDR3. In nucleotides, the CDR3 is TGTGCCAGCAGCCACTTGACAGGGATGGCTGGGGCCAACGTCCTGACTTTC. This gives the protein CASSHLTGMAGANVLTF.